This T cell receptor (beta chain) was observed in a study of control samples from healthy donors and cancer patients. TCRdb's copy holds only in-frame clones and misses some; the assay was immunoSEQ multiplex PCR. Seen here are about 150,000 clones, around 96% observed once, and the top ten hold 5% to 6.5%. The CDR3 is 12 residues long. Between the trimmed V and J ends, which lost 0 bases and 7 bases, there was a span of 7 bases. CDR1 and CDR2 (germline): SGHRS, YFSETQ. Sequences were obtained from blood. The chain has TRBV5-1 and TRBJ2-5, with D maybe TRBD2 (6 bases). The receptor was isolated from a man in his forties in good health. The DNA of the CDR3 is TGCGCCAGCAGCTTGGAGGAGGGGACCCAGTACTTC. Protein product: CASSLEEGTQYF.